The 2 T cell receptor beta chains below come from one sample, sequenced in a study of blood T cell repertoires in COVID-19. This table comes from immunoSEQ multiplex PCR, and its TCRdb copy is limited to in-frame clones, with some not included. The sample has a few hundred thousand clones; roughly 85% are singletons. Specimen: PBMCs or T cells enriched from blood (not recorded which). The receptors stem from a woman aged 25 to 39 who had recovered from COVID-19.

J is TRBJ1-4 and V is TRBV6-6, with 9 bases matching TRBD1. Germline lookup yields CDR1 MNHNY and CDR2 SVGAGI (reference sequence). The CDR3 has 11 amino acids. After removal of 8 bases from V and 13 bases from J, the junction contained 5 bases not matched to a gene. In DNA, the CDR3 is TGTGCCAGCGGAGGGGGACAGGGACTGTTTTTT. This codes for CASGGGQGLFF.

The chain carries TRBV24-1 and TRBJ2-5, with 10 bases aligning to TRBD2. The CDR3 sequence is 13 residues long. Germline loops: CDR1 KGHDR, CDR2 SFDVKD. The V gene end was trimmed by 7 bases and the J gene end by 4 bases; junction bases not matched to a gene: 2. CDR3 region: CATSSSGGETQYF. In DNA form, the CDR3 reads TGTGCCACCAGCTCTAGCGGGGGAGAGACCCAGTACTTC.